A single T cell receptor beta chain is shown here with its context. The antigen is not known. One entry per CDR3 protein results from TCRdb running MiXCR on the RT-PCR reads. Among under 950,000 distinct CDR3 sequences, approximately 21% were seen once, and the ten largest hold roughly 10%. These data belong to a study of response to subunit inactivated influenza vaccine. General observations from the study: The authors put forward the suggestion that each seasonal influenza vaccination may bring in only a limited number of new T cells.

This CDR3 contains 14 residues. V trimming: 6 bases; J trimming: 4 bases; junction bases outside the gene matches: 6. Germline assignment: CDR1 MNHNS and CDR2 SASEGT. The V gene is TRBV6-1, the J gene TRBJ2-3; 8 positions agree with TRBD1. The specimen was PBMCs from blood, collected roughly 5 days after vaccination. The TCR comes from a man aged 45-65 years who received an inactivated influenza vaccine. CDR3 sequence (DNA): TGTGCCAGCAGGGATAAACAGGGGGCAGATACGCAGTATTTT. Its translation is CASRDKQGADTQYF.